Included here is one T cell receptor beta chain sequence, with context. V was clipped by 2 bases and J by 7 bases, with 8 bases between them. There are 13 residues in the CDR3. CDR1 and CDR2 from the germline V gene are MNHNS and SASEGT. The entry originates in a study of Ad26.COV2.S vaccination and SARS-CoV-2 variants. Treatment of the sample: some 20 received Ad26.COV2.S at low or high dose, single or two shots; about 5 received placebo; per-sample allocation not given. The investigators took samples on day 63 after the first vaccine or placebo injection. The table came from immunoSEQ multiplex PCR; TCRdb's copy has only in-frame clones and leaves some out. The sample lists about 400,000 clones, about nine tenths occurring once.

This receptor was taken from a person between 18 and 65 years old who received the Ad26.COV2.S COVID-19 vaccine or a placebo. The material was peripheral blood, obtained in a trial of Ad26.COV2.S vaccine versus placebo. The chain is built from TRBV6-1 and TRBJ2-2, with unresolved D. CDR3 DNA: TGTGCCAGCAGTGAAAAGGAAGGCGGGGAGCTGTTTTTT. It translates to CASSEKEGGELFF.